A selection of T cell receptor beta chains follows, all from one sample in a study of blood T cell repertoires in COVID-19. The protocol was immunoSEQ multiplex PCR, while the TCRdb copy is restricted to in-frame clones and leaves out a portion. The data contain 150,000 or so clones, 75% to 90% of them singletons. Sample: peripheral blood. These receptors were obtained from a man older than 75 with acute or convalescent COVID-19. Each CDR3 is given with its conserved first and last residue. A D gene is named only where the DNA matches it firmly.

v_call: TRBV2
d_call: TRBD1
cdr3_aa: CASMRDRRANVLTF

v_call: TRBV27
d_call: -
cdr3_aa: CASRLNEKLFF

v_call: TRBV2
d_call: -
cdr3_aa: CASSGMRHQPQHF

v_call: TRBV19
d_call: -
cdr3_aa: CASSSQGLNTEAFF

v_call: TRBV30
d_call: -
cdr3_aa: CAWSTLEAPLHF

v_call: TRBV3-1/TRBV3-2
d_call: TRBD1
cdr3_aa: CASSLDRGWGNTEAFF

v_call: TRBV6-5
d_call: TRBD1
cdr3_aa: CASRQQGGTGELFF

v_call: TRBV19
d_call: TRBD1
cdr3_aa: CASSPRDRGRNQPQHF

v_call: TRBV5-1
d_call: -
cdr3_aa: CASSFTGQNTEAFF

v_call: TRBV24-1
d_call: -
cdr3_aa: CATSPGVAGTDTQYF

v_call: TRBV5-8
d_call: -
cdr3_aa: CASSDGVSIYGYTF

v_call: TRBV19
d_call: TRBD2
cdr3_aa: CASSKREMDEQFF

v_call: TRBV10-1
d_call: -
cdr3_aa: CASSGSFTGEQYF

v_call: TRBV6-2/TRBV6-3
d_call: -
cdr3_aa: CASSQGGNEQFF

v_call: TRBV6-1
d_call: TRBD1
cdr3_aa: CASSDYRGRLSYEQYF

v_call: TRBV5-1
d_call: TRBD1
cdr3_aa: CASSREGQAGGETQYF

v_call: TRBV28
d_call: TRBD1
cdr3_aa: CASRLGQAAGDEQFF

v_call: TRBV18
d_call: TRBD2
cdr3_aa: CASSPGGSSYNEQFF

v_call: TRBV29-1
d_call: TRBD1
cdr3_aa: CSATDGRDRGTNTGELFF

v_call: TRBV5-1
d_call: -
cdr3_aa: CASSLEQIDGYTF

v_call: TRBV7-2
d_call: -
cdr3_aa: CASSSVYEQYF

v_call: TRBV9
d_call: TRBD1
cdr3_aa: CASSGVPTGMSNEQFF

v_call: TRBV14
d_call: -
cdr3_aa: CASSQGRGKNEQFF

v_call: TRBV28
d_call: -
cdr3_aa: CASSFSGRSDTGELFF

v_call: TRBV5-6
d_call: -
cdr3_aa: CASSPGLNGYTF

v_call: TRBV4-1
d_call: -
cdr3_aa: CASSPGTNGYTF

v_call: TRBV5-1
d_call: -
cdr3_aa: CASSLDFRAPYEQYF

v_call: TRBV7-9
d_call: -
cdr3_aa: CASSPDRVNQPQHF

v_call: TRBV5-1
d_call: TRBD1
cdr3_aa: CASSSGTGLEKLFF

v_call: TRBV3-1/TRBV3-2
d_call: -
cdr3_aa: CASSQDGDNTEAFF

v_call: TRBV18
d_call: TRBD1
cdr3_aa: CASSPPNSPGTGSEQYF

v_call: TRBV6-5
d_call: -
cdr3_aa: CASSYSAGTTGELFF

v_call: TRBV2
d_call: -
cdr3_aa: CASSEEGFGYTF

v_call: TRBV28
d_call: -
cdr3_aa: CASSLQGFLKPQHF

v_call: TRBV28
d_call: TRBD1
cdr3_aa: CASSFAGTGKSPLHF

v_call: TRBV28
d_call: -
cdr3_aa: CASTQSGAVNYGYTF

v_call: TRBV6-1
d_call: -
cdr3_aa: CASSEDLTASYNSPLHF

v_call: TRBV20-1
d_call: TRBD1
cdr3_aa: CSAPGQGQAFF

v_call: TRBV3-1/TRBV3-2
d_call: TRBD2
cdr3_aa: CASSPSGIAGDGEQYF

v_call: TRBV3-1/TRBV3-2
d_call: TRBD2
cdr3_aa: CASGTGTSGTNEQFF

v_call: TRBV18
d_call: -
cdr3_aa: CASSEYSGNTIYF

v_call: TRBV14
d_call: TRBD2
cdr3_aa: CASSRGLAGTDTQYF

v_call: TRBV13
d_call: TRBD2
cdr3_aa: CASSLPGLAGNEQFF

v_call: TRBV7-9
d_call: TRBD2
cdr3_aa: CASSAESGGATDTQYF

v_call: TRBV6-1
d_call: TRBD1
cdr3_aa: CASSGYRGRSNQPQHF

v_call: TRBV29-1
d_call: -
cdr3_aa: CSGSTSPDTEAFF

v_call: TRBV5-4
d_call: -
cdr3_aa: CASSSGLVLDEQYF

v_call: TRBV10-3
d_call: -
cdr3_aa: CAISEGSLVAFF

v_call: TRBV27
d_call: TRBD1
cdr3_aa: CASSNALGTGHNSPLHF

v_call: TRBV24-1
d_call: -
cdr3_aa: CATSAPQGTGELFF

v_call: TRBV21-1
d_call: -
cdr3_aa: CASSKVEGYGYTF

v_call: TRBV2
d_call: TRBD1
cdr3_aa: CASRGDSLGTEAFF

v_call: TRBV5-4
d_call: -
cdr3_aa: CASSADSYGYTF

v_call: TRBV7-6
d_call: TRBD2
cdr3_aa: CASSLGLAGASYNEQFF

v_call: TRBV6-1
d_call: -
cdr3_aa: CASSEVGGSSYNSPLHF

v_call: TRBV28
d_call: TRBD1
cdr3_aa: CASRPGQAVGEAFF

v_call: TRBV9
d_call: TRBD1
cdr3_aa: CASSVGTGAGGYTF

v_call: TRBV28
d_call: -
cdr3_aa: CASSFLSDSQAGDTQYF

v_call: TRBV2
d_call: TRBD1
cdr3_aa: CASSNNRGNEQFF

v_call: TRBV3-1/TRBV3-2
d_call: TRBD1
cdr3_aa: CASSQDRRSNSPLHF